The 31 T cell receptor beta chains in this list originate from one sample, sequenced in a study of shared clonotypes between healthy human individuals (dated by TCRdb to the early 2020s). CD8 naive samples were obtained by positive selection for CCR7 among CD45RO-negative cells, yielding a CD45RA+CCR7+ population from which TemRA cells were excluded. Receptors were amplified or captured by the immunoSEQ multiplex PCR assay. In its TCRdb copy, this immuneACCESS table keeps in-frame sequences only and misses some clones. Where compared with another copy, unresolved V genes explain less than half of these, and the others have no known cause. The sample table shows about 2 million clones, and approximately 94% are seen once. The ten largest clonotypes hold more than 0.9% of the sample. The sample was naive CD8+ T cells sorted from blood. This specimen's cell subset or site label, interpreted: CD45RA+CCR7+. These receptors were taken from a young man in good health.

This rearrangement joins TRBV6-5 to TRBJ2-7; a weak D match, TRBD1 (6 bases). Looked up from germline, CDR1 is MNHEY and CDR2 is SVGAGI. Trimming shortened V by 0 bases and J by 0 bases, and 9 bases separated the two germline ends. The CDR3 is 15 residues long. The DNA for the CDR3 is TGTGCCAGCAGTTACTCGGACAGAGCCTCCTACGAGCAGTACTTC. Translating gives CASSYSDRASYEQYF.

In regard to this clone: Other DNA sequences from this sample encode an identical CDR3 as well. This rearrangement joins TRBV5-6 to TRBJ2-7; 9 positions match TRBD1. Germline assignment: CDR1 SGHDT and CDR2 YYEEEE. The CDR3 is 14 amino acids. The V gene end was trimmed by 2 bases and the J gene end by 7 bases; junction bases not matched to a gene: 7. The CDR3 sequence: CASSFGTGSGEQYF. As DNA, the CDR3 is TGTGCCAGCAGCTTTGGGACAGGGTCGGGTGAGCAGTACTTC.

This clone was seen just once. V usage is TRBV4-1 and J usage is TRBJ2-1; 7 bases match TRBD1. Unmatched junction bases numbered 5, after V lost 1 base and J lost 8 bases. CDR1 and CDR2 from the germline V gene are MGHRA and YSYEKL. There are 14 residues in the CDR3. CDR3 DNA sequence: TGCGCCAGCAGCCAAGGAACAGGGGTTGATGAGCAGTTCTTC. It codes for CASSQGTGVDEQFF.

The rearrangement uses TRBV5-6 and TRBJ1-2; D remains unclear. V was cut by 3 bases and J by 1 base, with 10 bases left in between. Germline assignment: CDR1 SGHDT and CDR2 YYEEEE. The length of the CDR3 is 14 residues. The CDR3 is CASSWPADNYGYTF. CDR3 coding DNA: TGTGCCAGCAGCTGGCCTGCGGATAACTATGGCTACACCTTC.

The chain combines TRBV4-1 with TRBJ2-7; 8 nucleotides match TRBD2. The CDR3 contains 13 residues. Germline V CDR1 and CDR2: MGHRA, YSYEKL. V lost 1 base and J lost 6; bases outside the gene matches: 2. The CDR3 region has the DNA TGCGCCAGCAGCCAAGGCGGGGGGCGCGAGCAGTACTTC. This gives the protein CASSQGGGREQYF.

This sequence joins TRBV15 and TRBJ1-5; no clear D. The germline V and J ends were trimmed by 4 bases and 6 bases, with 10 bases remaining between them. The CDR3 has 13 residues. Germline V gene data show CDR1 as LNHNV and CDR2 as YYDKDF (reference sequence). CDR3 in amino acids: CATSTLGGQPQHF. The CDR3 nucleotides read TGTGCCACCAGCACCCTTGGCGGTCAGCCCCAGCATTTT.

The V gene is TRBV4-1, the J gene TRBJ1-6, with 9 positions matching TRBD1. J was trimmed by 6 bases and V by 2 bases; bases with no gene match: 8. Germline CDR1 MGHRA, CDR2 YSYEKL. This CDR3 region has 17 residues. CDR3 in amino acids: CASSQPGTGGTNSPLHF. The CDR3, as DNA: TGCGCCAGCAGCCAACCGGGCACAGGGGGCACTAATTCACCCCTCCACTTT.

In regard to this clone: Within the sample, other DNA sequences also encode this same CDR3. CDR3 residues: CASSFIGGEETQYF. The CDR3 region has the DNA TGTGCCAGCAGTTTTATCGGGGGAGAAGAGACCCAGTACTTC. The V call is TRBV27, the J call TRBJ2-5; weak D call: TRBD2 (6 bases). Trimming stripped 3 bases from V and 3 bases from J, with 11 bases between. CDR1 MNHEY and CDR2 SMNVEV come from the germline V gene (reference sequence). This CDR3 contains 14 residues.

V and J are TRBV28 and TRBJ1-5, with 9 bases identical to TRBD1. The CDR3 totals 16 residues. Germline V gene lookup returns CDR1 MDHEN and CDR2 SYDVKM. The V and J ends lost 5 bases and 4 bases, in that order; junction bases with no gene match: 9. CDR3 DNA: TGTGCCAGCAGTACCGAGGACAGGGGCTCTAATCAGCCCCAGCATTTT. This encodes CASSTEDRGSNQPQHF.

The CDR3 protein is CSVVVPLQADTQYF. CDR3 in DNA: TGCAGCGTTGTTGTTCCTTTACAGGCAGATACGCAGTATTTT. V gene TRBV29-1 combines with J gene TRBJ2-3; D perhaps matches TRBD1 (5 bases). The CDR3 is 14 residues long. V was trimmed by 4 bases and J by 4 bases, leaving 15 bases between them. CDR1 is SQVTM and CDR2 is ANQGSEA in the germline V gene.

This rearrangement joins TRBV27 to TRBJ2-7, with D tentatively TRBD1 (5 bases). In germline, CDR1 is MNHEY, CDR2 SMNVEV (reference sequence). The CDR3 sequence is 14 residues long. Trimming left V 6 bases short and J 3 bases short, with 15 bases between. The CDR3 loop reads CASSLTAGYYEQYF. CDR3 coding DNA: TGTGCCAGCAGCCTTACGGCAGGGTACTACGAGCAGTACTTC.

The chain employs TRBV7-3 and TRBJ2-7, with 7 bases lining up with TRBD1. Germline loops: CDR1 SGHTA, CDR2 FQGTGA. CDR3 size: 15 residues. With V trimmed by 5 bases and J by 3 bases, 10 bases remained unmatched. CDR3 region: CASSIYPGQVYEQYF. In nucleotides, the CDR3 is TGTGCCAGCAGCATATACCCAGGACAGGTCTACGAGCAGTACTTC.

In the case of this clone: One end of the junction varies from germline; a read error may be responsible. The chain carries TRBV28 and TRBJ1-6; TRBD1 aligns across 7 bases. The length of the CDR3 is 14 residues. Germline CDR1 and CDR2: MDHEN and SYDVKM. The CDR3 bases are TGTGCCGGCAGTAGCAGACAGGGCACTTCACCCCTCCACTTT. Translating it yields CAGSSRQGTSPLHF.

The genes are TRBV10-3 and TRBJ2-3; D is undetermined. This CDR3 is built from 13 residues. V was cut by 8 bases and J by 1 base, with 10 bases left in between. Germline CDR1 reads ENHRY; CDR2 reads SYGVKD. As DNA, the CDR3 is TGTGCCATCGGCTCGGGCGGCACAGATACGCAGTATTTT. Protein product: CAIGSGGTDTQYF.

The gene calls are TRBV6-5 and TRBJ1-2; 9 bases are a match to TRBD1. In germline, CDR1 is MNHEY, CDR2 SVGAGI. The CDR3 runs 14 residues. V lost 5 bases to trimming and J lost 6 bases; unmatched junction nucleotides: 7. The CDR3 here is CASSTGGAEDGYTF. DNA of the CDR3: TGTGCCAGCAGTACAGGGGGCGCTGAGGATGGCTACACCTTC.

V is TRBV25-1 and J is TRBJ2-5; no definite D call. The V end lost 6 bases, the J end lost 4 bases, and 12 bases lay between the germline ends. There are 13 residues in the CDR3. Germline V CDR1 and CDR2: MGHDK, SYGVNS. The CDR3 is CASSPGSGETQYF. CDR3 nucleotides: TGTGCCAGCAGCCCAGGCTCTGGAGAGACCCAGTACTTC.

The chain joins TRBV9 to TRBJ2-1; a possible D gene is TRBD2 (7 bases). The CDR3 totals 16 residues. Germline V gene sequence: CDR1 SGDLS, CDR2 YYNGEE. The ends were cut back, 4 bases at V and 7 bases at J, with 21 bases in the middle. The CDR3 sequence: CASSSPRGGLVNEQFF. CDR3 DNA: TGTGCCAGCAGCTCACCGAGGGGGGGTTTGGTGAATGAGCAGTTCTTC.

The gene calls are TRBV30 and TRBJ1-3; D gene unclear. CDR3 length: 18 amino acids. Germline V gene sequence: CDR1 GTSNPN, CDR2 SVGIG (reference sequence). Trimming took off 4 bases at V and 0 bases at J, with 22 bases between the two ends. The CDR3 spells CAWNDEALSADSGNTIYF. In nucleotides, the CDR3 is TGTGCCTGGAACGACGAAGCTCTCAGCGCCGACTCTGGAAACACCATATATTTT.

The CDR3 sequence: CAVRGTGVHYEQYF. The CDR3 DNA is TGCGCCGTGAGAGGGACAGGGGTCCACTACGAGCAGTACTTC. The gene calls are TRBV10-2 and TRBJ2-7, with 10 positions matching TRBD1. Germline values: CDR1 WSHSY, CDR2 SAAADI. V was pared by 11 bases and J by 3 bases, with 10 bases of the junction left unmatched. The CDR3 contains 14 residues.

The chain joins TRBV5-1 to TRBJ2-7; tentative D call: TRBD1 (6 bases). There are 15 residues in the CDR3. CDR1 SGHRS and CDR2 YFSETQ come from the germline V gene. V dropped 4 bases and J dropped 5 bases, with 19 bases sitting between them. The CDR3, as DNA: TGCGCCAGCAGCGGATTACAGGGAACCCTCGACGAGCAGTACTTC. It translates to CASSGLQGTLDEQYF.

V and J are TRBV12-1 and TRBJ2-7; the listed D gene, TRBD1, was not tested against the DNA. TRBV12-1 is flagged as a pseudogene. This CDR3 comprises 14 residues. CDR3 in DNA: TGTGCCAGCAGCCCTAGGACAGGGGCCTACGAGCAGTACTTC. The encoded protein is CASSPRTGAYEQYF.

DNA of the CDR3: TGCGCCAGCAGTGAGTCGATGGGAGTGGACACCGGGGAGCTGTTTTTT. The encoded protein is CASSESMGVDTGELFF. The chain joins TRBV10-1 to TRBJ2-2; tentative D call: TRBD2 (5 bases). This CDR3 region has 16 residues. V was clipped by 0 bases and J by 3 bases, with 11 bases between them. Germline CDR1 WNHNN, CDR2 SYGVQD (reference sequence).

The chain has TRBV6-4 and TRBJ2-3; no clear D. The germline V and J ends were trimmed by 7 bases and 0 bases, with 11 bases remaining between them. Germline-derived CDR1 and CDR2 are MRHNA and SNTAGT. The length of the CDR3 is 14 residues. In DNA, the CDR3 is TGTGCCAGCATAGGCCGCGGTAGCACAGATACGCAGTATTTT. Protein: CASIGRGSTDTQYF.

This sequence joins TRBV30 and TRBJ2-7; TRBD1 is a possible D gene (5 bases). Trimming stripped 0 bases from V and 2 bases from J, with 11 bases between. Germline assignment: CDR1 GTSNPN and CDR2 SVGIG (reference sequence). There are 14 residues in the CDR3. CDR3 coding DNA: TGTGCCTGGAGTGTACCAGGGTCCCCCTACGAGCAGTACTTC. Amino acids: CAWSVPGSPYEQYF.

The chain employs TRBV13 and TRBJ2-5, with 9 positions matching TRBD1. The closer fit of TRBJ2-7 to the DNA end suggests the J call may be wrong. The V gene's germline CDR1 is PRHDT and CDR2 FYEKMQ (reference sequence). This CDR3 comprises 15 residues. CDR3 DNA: TGTGCCAGCAGCCTTCCAGGGACAGGGACGGGCGAGCAGTACTTC. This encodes CASSLPGTGTGEQYF.

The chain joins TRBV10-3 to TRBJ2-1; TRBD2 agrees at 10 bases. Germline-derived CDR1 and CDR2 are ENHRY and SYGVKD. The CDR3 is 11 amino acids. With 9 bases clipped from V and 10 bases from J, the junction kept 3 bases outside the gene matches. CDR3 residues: CAINSGGEQFF. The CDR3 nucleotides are TGTGCCATAAATAGCGGGGGGGAGCAGTTCTTC.

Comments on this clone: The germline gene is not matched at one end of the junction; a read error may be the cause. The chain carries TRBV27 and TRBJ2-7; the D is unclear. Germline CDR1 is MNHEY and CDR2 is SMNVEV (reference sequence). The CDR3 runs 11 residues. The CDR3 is CASTDGYGQYF. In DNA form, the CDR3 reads TGTGCCAGCACGGACGGGTACGGGCAGTACTTC.

The CDR3 DNA reads as TGTGCCAGTAGTAAGGGACTAGCGGGCCTTTCTAGCACAGATACGCAGTATTTT. As protein: CASSKGLAGLSSTDTQYF. This chain connects TRBV19 to TRBJ2-3; 12 bases match TRBD2. Germline V gives CDR1 LNHDA, CDR2 SQIVND (reference sequence). The CDR3 totals 18 residues. V trimming: 4 bases; J trimming: 0 bases; junction bases outside the gene matches: 8.

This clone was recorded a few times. Here the CDR3 DNA reads TGTGCCAGCAGCCCCCAGGGTGAAGGCAATCAGCCCCAGCATTTT. It is translated as CASSPQGEGNQPQHF. The J gene is TRBJ1-5, the V gene TRBV7-9; a weak D match, TRBD1 (5 bases). The germline V gene encodes CDR1 SEHNR and CDR2 FQNEAQ (reference sequence). The CDR3 has 15 amino acids. With 5 bases removed from V and 2 bases from J, the gap between germline ends came to 13 bases.

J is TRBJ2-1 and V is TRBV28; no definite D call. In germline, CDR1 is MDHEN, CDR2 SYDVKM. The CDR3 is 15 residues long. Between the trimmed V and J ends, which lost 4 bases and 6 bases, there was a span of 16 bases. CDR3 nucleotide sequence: TGTGCCAGCAGTTCCCCTTCCGCCAGGTTCAATGAGCAGTTCTTC. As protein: CASSSPSARFNEQFF.

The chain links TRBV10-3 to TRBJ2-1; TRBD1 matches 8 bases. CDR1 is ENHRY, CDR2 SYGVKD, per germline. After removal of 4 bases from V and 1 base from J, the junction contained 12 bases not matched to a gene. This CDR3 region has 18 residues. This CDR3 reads CAISGEDRVYLSYNEQFF. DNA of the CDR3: TGTGCCATCAGTGGGGAGGACAGGGTATATCTTTCCTACAATGAGCAGTTCTTC.